Below are 10 T cell receptor beta chains sequenced from a single sample in a study of blood T cell repertoires in COVID-19. Assay: immunoSEQ multiplex PCR; the TCRdb copy retains only in-frame clones and omits some. This table holds approximately 110,000 clones, more than 70% found once. The material sequenced was peripheral blood. These receptors all stem from a woman aged 70-85 years who had recovered from COVID-19.

V and J are TRBV10-3 and TRBJ1-1, with 8 bases identical to TRBD1. V gave up 6 bases and J gave up 6 bases; unmatched junction bases: 12. The germline V gene has CDR1 ENHRY and CDR2 SYGVKD. CDR3 length: 15 residues. Here the CDR3 reads CAIRPQQGEGAEAFF. CDR3 in DNA: TGTGCCATCAGGCCCCAACAGGGGGAGGGCGCTGAAGCTTTCTTT.

The chain has TRBV10-3 and TRBJ2-5; 8 bases align to TRBD2. Trimming removed 2 bases from V and 1 base from J; junction bases left unmatched: 6. This CDR3 has 16 amino acids. CDR1 and CDR2 from the germline V gene are ENHRY and SYGVKD. CDR3 region: CAISEHERERQETQYF. The CDR3 DNA follows: TGTGCCATCAGTGAGCACGAGCGGGAGCGCCAAGAGACCCAGTACTTC.

The chain employs TRBV28 and TRBJ2-3, with 9 bases identical to TRBD1. The CDR3 sequence is 16 residues long. Germline assignment: CDR1 MDHEN and CDR2 SYDVKM. V trimming: 6 bases; J trimming: 8 bases; junction bases outside the gene matches: 15. The CDR3 region has the DNA TGTGCCAGCAGCCCCAACCGGGACAGGGCCGGGGTTACGCAGTATTTT. Its protein product is CASSPNRDRAGVTQYF.

This chain joins TRBV6-5 and TRBJ2-2; the match to TRBD1 covers 7 bases. CDR1 is MNHEY, CDR2 SVGAGI, per germline. V was clipped by 6 bases and J by 3 bases; unmatched bases: 7. This CDR3 contains 15 residues. DNA for the CDR3: TGTGCCAGCAGACCGGGACAGTCCCACACCGGGGAGCTGTTTTTT. Its protein is CASRPGQSHTGELFF.

This chain connects TRBV12-5 to TRBJ2-1; the match to TRBD1 covers 7 bases. With V trimmed by 4 bases and J by 8 bases, 5 bases remained unmatched. This CDR3 comprises 13 residues. CDR1 and CDR2 (germline): LGHNT, FRNRAP. This CDR3 is CASGSGQFDEQFF. The CDR3 DNA reads TGTGCTAGTGGTTCGGGACAGTTTGATGAGCAGTTCTTC. Together with reference TRBV12-5 and TRBJ2-1, the CDR3 gives the full variable domain: DARVTQTPRHKVTEMGQEVTMRCQPILGHNTVFWYRQTMMQGLELLAYFRNRAPLDDSGMPKDRFSAEMPDATLATLKIQPSEPRDSAVYFCASGSGQFDEQFFGPGTRLTVL.

The chain has TRBV5-4 and TRBJ2-3, with 12 bases lining up with TRBD1. Germline lookup yields CDR1 SGHNT and CDR2 YYREEE (reference sequence). The CDR3 is made up of 15 amino acids. Trimming removed 4 bases from V and 4 bases from J; junction bases left unmatched: 4. In nucleotides, the CDR3 is TGTGCCAGCAGCACCGGGACAGGGGGCCCAGATACGCAGTATTTT. Residues: CASSTGTGGPDTQYF.

The chain links TRBV27 to TRBJ1-4; possibly TRBD1 for D (5 bases). From germline, CDR1 is MNHEY and CDR2 SMNVEV (reference sequence). The CDR3 extends over 15 amino acids. The germline V and J ends were trimmed by 5 bases and 0 bases, with 10 bases remaining between them. This CDR3 reads CASSARQPTNEKLFF. Here the CDR3 DNA reads TGTGCCAGCAGTGCCCGACAGCCAACTAATGAAAAACTGTTTTTT. The entire variable domain, with the rest obtained from reference TRBV27 and TRBJ1-4, is as follows: EAQVTQNPRYLITVTGKKLTVTCSQNMNHEYMSWYRQDPGLGLRQIYYSMNVEVTDKGDVPEGYKVSRKEKRNFPLILESPSPNQTSLYFCASSARQPTNEKLFFGSGTQLSVL.

This clone appeared a few times. The V call is TRBV4-1, the J call TRBJ2-7, with D perhaps TRBD1 (5 bases). Germline V gene lookup returns CDR1 MGHRA and CDR2 YSYEKL. The CDR3 sequence is 15 residues long. V was shortened by 1 base and J by 0 bases, with 10 bases between the two germline ends. The CDR3: CASSQVSQGSYEQYF. CDR3 DNA: TGCGCCAGCAGCCAAGTGAGTCAGGGCTCCTACGAGCAGTACTTC.

The chain employs TRBV6-5 and TRBJ2-7; 11 bases align to TRBD1. CDR3 length equals 14 residues. Germline CDR1 MNHEY, CDR2 SVGAGI. V was pared by 7 bases and J by 3 bases, with 5 bases of the junction left unmatched. CDR3 coding DNA: TGTGCCAGCACGCCGGGACAGGGGGTCTACGAGCAGTACTTC. It codes for CASTPGQGVYEQYF.

V usage is TRBV24-1 and J usage is TRBJ2-5; perhaps TRBD2 as D (6 bases). This CDR3 comprises 15 residues. The V end lost 0 bases, the J end lost 5 bases, and 12 bases lay between the germline ends. CDR1 KGHDR and CDR2 SFDVKD come from the germline V gene. The CDR3 region is CATSDLGSSGETQYF. The CDR3, as DNA: TGTGCCACCAGTGATTTGGGTTCAAGCGGGGAGACCCAGTACTTC.